The source of this TCR beta chain is a study of T cell repertoires in cytomegalovirus infection. Trimming removed 3 bases at V and 0 bases at J, with 9 bases between. CDR1 is MNHNS, CDR2 SASEGT, per germline. CDR3 length: 15 residues. This clonotype has more than one count but fewer than ten. TCRdb reanalysed the reads using MiXCR and keeps one entry per CDR3 protein. The table records around 140,000 distinct CDR3 sequences, about 6% of them present only once. This receptor was taken from a human donor in good health (CMV status not recorded). Some clones in this sample may be carry-over from other donors' samples. The chain is built from TRBV6-1 and TRBJ1-5; no definite D call. Sequencing was done on a sample of PBMCs. CDR3 loop: CASSEWRTSNQPQHF. DNA of the CDR3: TGTGCCAGCAGTGAGTGGCGAACTAGCAATCAGCCCCAGCATTTT.